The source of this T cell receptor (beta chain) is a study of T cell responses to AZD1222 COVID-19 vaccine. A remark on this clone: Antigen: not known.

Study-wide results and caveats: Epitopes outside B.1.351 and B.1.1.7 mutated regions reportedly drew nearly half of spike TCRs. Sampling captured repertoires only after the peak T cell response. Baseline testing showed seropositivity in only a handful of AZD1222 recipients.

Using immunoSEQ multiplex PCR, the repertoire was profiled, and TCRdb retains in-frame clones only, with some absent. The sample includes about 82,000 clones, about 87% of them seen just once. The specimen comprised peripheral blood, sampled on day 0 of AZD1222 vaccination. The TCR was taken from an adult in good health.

The CDR3, as DNA: TGTGCTAGTGGACTCCCCGGGACAGTAATGAACACTGAAGCTTTCTTT. Amino acids: CASGLPGTVMNTEAFF. The chain recombines TRBV12-5 with TRBJ1-1; 7 nucleotides match TRBD1. The CDR3 consists of 16 residues. The germline gives CDR1 LGHNT, CDR2 FRNRAP. Losses at the gene ends were 6 bases for V and 0 bases for J; bases not matched to a gene: 10.